This T cell receptor (beta chain) came from a study of blood T cells in healthy people across ages. This CDR3 has 13 residues. Trimming removed 2 bases at V and 8 bases at J, with 11 bases between. CDR1 is SGHTA and CDR2 is FQGNSA in the germline V gene. Whole-study findings and limits: Not knowing donor CMV status may have confounded expanded clonotype changes.

The draw of peripheral blood yielded ten milliliters from each donor. A J-beta primer mix and a sample-barcoded 5' primer were used in a second PCR of about 7 to 11 cycles. One entry per CDR3 protein results from TCRdb running MiXCR on the 5' RACE reads. Here the sample spans about 730,000 distinct CDR3 sequences, roughly two fifths being singletons. With regard to this clonotype: The antigen is not known.

The sample was blood. V is TRBV7-2 and J is TRBJ2-3; perhaps TRBD2 as D (5 bases). The receptor was isolated from a woman in her sixties in good health. The CDR3 nucleotides read TGTGCCAGCAGCTTACTCCGGGGTGGTACGCAGTATTTT. Translating it yields CASSLLRGGTQYF. The full variable domain, in which reference TRBV7-2 and TRBJ2-3 provide the parts outside the CDR3, is GAGVSQSPSNKVTEKGKDVELRCDPISGHTALYWYRQSLGQGLEFLIYFQGNSAPDKSGLPSDRFSAERTGGSVSTLTIQRTQQEDSAVYLCASSLLRGGTQYFGPGTRLTVL.